These 8 T cell receptor beta chains originate from one sample sequenced in a study of T cell responses to AZD1222 COVID-19 vaccine. Using immunoSEQ multiplex PCR, the repertoire was profiled, and TCRdb retains in-frame clones only, with some absent. This table holds approximately 150,000 clones, 90% to 95% found once. The source material was peripheral blood, sampled on day 0 of AZD1222 vaccination. Receptor source: an adult in good health.

The V and J genes are TRBV11-3 and TRBJ2-5; tentative D call: TRBD1 (5 bases). CDR1 is SGHNT, CDR2 YENEEA, per germline. Deletions cut 5 bases from V and 6 bases from J, with 16 bases between. The CDR3 has 14 residues. The CDR3 DNA follows: TGTGCCAGCAGCGACTGGGGCCATTTGAAGACCCAGTACTTC. Translation: CASSDWGHLKTQYF.

V usage is TRBV2 and J usage is TRBJ2-1; D possibly corresponds to TRBD2 (6 bases). The V end lost 5 bases, the J end lost 9 bases, and 20 bases lay between the germline ends. The CDR3 length is 15 residues. Germline V CDR1 and CDR2: SNHLY, FYNNEI. The DNA for the CDR3 is TGTGCCAGCAGTAAGGACTACCAGGATCCGAGTGAGCAGTTCTTC. This encodes CASSKDYQDPSEQFF.

The chain combines TRBV30 with TRBJ2-1; no definite D call. This CDR3 spans 13 amino acids. The germline V gene encodes CDR1 GTSNPN and CDR2 SVGIG (reference sequence). Trimming removed 0 bases at V and 6 bases at J, with 9 bases between. The CDR3 loop reads CAWSVQASNEQFF. DNA for the CDR3: TGTGCCTGGAGTGTACAAGCGAGCAATGAGCAGTTCTTC.

This clone has more than one count but fewer than ten. The genes are TRBV18 and TRBJ1-3; D ambiguous. Deletions cut 3 bases from V and 0 bases from J, with 15 bases between. Germline V gives CDR1 KGHSH, CDR2 LQKENI. This CDR3 is 17 amino acids long. The CDR3 region is CASSPRAPKNSGNTIYF. CDR3 DNA sequence: TGTGCCAGCTCACCGAGGGCCCCAAAGAACTCTGGAAACACCATATATTTT. The complete variable domain, with remaining parts taken from reference TRBV18 and TRBJ1-3, reads NAGVMQNPRHLVRRRGQEARLRCSPMKGHSHVYWYRQLPEEGLKFMVYLQKENIIDESGMPKERFSAEFPKEGPSILRIQQVVRGDSAAYFCASSPRAPKNSGNTIYFGEGSWLTVV.

J is TRBJ1-4 and V is TRBV3-1 (or the pseudogene TRBV3-2), with 12 bases that match TRBD1. The germline V gene encodes CDR1 LGHDT and CDR2 YNNKEL (reference sequence). V was clipped by 0 bases and J by 8 bases; unmatched bases: 4. The CDR3 length is 16 residues. The DNA of the CDR3 is TGTGCCAGCAGCCAAGATTTTGGGACAGGGGGCGAAAAACTGTTTTTT. Translation: CASSQDFGTGGEKLFF.

The genes are TRBV4-1 and TRBJ1-2, with 12 bases lining up with TRBD1. The CDR3 runs 15 residues. The germline V gene has CDR1 MGHRA and CDR2 YSYEKL. The V and J ends lost 4 bases and 4 bases, in that order; junction bases with no gene match: 4. The CDR3 DNA follows: TGCGCCAGCAGCCTCACGGGACAGGGGGCCTATGGCTACACCTTC. It translates to CASSLTGQGAYGYTF.

The chain uses TRBV20-1 and TRBJ2-3; the D call may be TRBD1 or TRBD2 (6 bases each). The germline gives CDR1 DFQATT, CDR2 SNEGSKA (reference sequence). The ends were cut back, 3 bases at V and 4 bases at J, with 11 bases in the middle. The CDR3 extends over 13 amino acids. The CDR3 here is CSASPGAPDTQYF. The CDR3 nucleotides are TGCAGTGCTAGTCCGGGGGCACCAGATACGCAGTATTTT.

The chain joins TRBV24-1 to TRBJ2-7, with 7 bases that match TRBD1. CDR3 length equals 16 residues. Per the germline V gene, CDR1 is KGHDR and CDR2 is SFDVKD. J lost 1 base, V lost 4 bases, and 9 bases had no gene match. The CDR3 sequence: CATSDRFTRGSYEQYV. The CDR3 nucleotides are TGTGCCACCAGTGACCGATTCACCAGGGGGTCCTACGAGCAGTACGTC.